This is a list of T cell receptor beta chains from one sample in a study of blood T cell repertoires in COVID-19. Sequenced by immunoSEQ multiplex PCR; TCRdb stores in-frame clones only, minus some. The sample has around 250,000 clones; over 75% are singletons. The sample consisted of PBMCs or T cells enriched from blood (not recorded which). The receptors were sampled from a woman aged 45 to 65 who had recovered from COVID-19. CDR3s include the opening cysteine and the closing phenylalanine or tryptophan. The order of the fields is clone size, J gene, V gene, D gene, CDR3 DNA, CDR3 protein. A D gene is named only where the DNA matches it firmly. Not every row has a clone size; where given, it reads once, few, many or a size class.

-	TRBJ2-1	TRBV4-1	TRBD2	TGCGCCAGCAGCCCTTCCACTAGCGATTCCTACAATGAGCAGTTCTTC	CASSPSTSDSYNEQFF
-	TRBJ2-7	TRBV10-3	-	TGTGCCCCCCGACGGAGGGTTTTCCACGAGCAGTACTTC	CAPRRRVFHEQYF
-	TRBJ2-5	TRBV28	TRBD2	TGTGCCAGCAGGGGACTAGCGGGAGAAGAGACCCAGTACTTC	CASRGLAGEETQYF
-	TRBJ1-5	TRBV6-5	-	TGTGCCAGCAGCGTGACAGGATCTCAGCCCCAGCATTTT	CASSVTGSQPQHF
-	TRBJ1-2	TRBV6-5	TRBD1	TGTGCCGCGGGACAGGGGAATGGCTACACCTTC	CAAGQGNGYTF
once	TRBJ2-3	TRBV5-4	TRBD2	TGTGCCAGCAGCTCACAAGGGCCGGGGGGAGATACGCAGTATTTT	CASSSQGPGGDTQYF
-	TRBJ1-4	TRBV5-6	TRBD1	TGTGCCAGCAGCATCACGACAGGGGGCGATGAAAAACTGTTTTTT	CASSITTGGDEKLFF
-	TRBJ1-4	TRBV25-1	-	TGTGCCAGCAACCAGGGAAATGAAAAACTGTTTTTT	CASNQGNEKLFF
-	TRBJ2-2	TRBV11-3	TRBD2	TGTGCCAGCGGACTAGCGGGCACCGGGGAGCTGTTTTTT	CASGLAGTGELFF
once	TRBJ2-1	TRBV19	-	TGTGCCAGTAGTAGGAGACGGTACTCGTCCTACAATGAGCAGTTCTTC	CASSRRRYSSYNEQFF
-	TRBJ1-2	TRBV12-3/TRBV12-4	-	TGTGCCAGCTCCCCGGGTGACTATGGCTACACCTTC	CASSPGDYGYTF
-	TRBJ2-1	TRBV10-3	TRBD2	TGTGCCATCAGTGAGCCGGCTAGCGGGAGAGATGAGCAGTTCTTC	CAISEPASGRDEQFF
-	TRBJ2-1	TRBV2	-	TGTGCCAGCAGGGGACTCGCCGATGAGCAGTTCTTC	CASRGLADEQFF
once	TRBJ2-4	TRBV28	-	TGTGCCAGCAGCCAGAAGACTCAACAGTACTTC	CASSQKTQQYF
-	TRBJ2-7	TRBV5-4	TRBD2	TGTGCCAGCAGCCCGGGGGGGCTAGCGGGATTCTACGAGCAGTACTTC	CASSPGGLAGFYEQYF
-	TRBJ2-7	TRBV28	-	TGTGCCAGCAGTGACCCGGGCAGGGGCGACGAGCAGTACTTC	CASSDPGRGDEQYF
once	TRBJ2-7	TRBV30	TRBD1	TGTGCCTGGATGACTCCCGGGACAGCCTCCTACGAGCAGTACTTC	CAWMTPGTASYEQYF
-	TRBJ2-5	TRBV27	-	TGTGCCAGCAGTTTATGGGGGCCCGGAGAGACCCAGTACTTC	CASSLWGPGETQYF
-	TRBJ2-1	TRBV2	-	TGTGCCAGCGATTCAGGGAATAAATTCTATGAGCAGTTCTTC	CASDSGNKFYEQFF
few	TRBJ2-3	TRBV27	TRBD2	TGTGCCAGCAGTTTACGGACTAGCCGGGATACGCAGTATTTT	CASSLRTSRDTQYF
-	TRBJ2-7	TRBV7-2	-	TGTGCCAGCAGCTTATCCAGGCCCCAAGGCGAGCAGTACTTC	CASSLSRPQGEQYF
-	TRBJ1-2	TRBV28	TRBD1	TGTGCCAGCAGTTTGGGGGGACAGGGCTATGGCTACACCTTC	CASSLGGQGYGYTF
-	TRBJ1-2	TRBV3-1/TRBV3-2	TRBD1	TGTGCCAGCAGCCAAGTAGGGGACAGCTATGGCTACACCTTC	CASSQVGDSYGYTF
-	TRBJ1-2	TRBV19	TRBD1	TGTGCCAGTAGTGTGGAGGGACAGGGCTCATCCTATGGCTACACCTTC	CASSVEGQGSSYGYTF
once	TRBJ2-3	TRBV25-1	TRBD2	TGTGCCAGCAGTGAAGGTGGGGGACTAGCGGGAGTAAATACGCAGTATTTT	CASSEGGGLAGVNTQYF
-	TRBJ2-3	TRBV28	TRBD2	TGTGCCAGCAGGGCCACTAGCGGGCGACGGGGCCCAGATACGCAGTATTTT	CASRATSGRRGPDTQYF
-	TRBJ1-2	TRBV28	-	TGTGCCAGCAGTCCCGCGGGGCAAGTGGGCTACACCTTC	CASSPAGQVGYTF
-	TRBJ2-3	TRBV12-5	TRBD1	TGTGCTAGTGGCCTAGGGGGCGGACCCTCTAGCACAGATACGCAGTATTTT	CASGLGGGPSSTDTQYF
-	TRBJ1-6	TRBV5-6	-	TGTGCCAGCAGCTTGGGGCGACGGGTTGCACCCCTCCACTTT	CASSLGRRVAPLHF
-	TRBJ1-2	TRBV5-1	-	TGCGCCAGCAGCCTAAACAGGGCAGGAGACTATGGCTACACCTTC	CASSLNRAGDYGYTF
-	TRBJ2-7	TRBV27	-	TGTGCCAGCAGTTTGGTAGCGGCAGAGGGGTCCTACGAGCAGTACTTC	CASSLVAAEGSYEQYF
-	TRBJ1-3	TRBV3-1/TRBV3-2	-	TGTGCCAGCAGCCAAGTATGGGGAGCTGGAAACACCATATATTTT	CASSQVWGAGNTIYF
-	TRBJ1-3	TRBV4-1	TRBD1	TGCGCCAGCAGCCAAGAGGGACAGGGAAACACCATATATTTT	CASSQEGQGNTIYF
-	TRBJ1-3	TRBV18	-	TGTGCCAGCTCACCATCAGGGGCCTACTCTGGAAACACCATATATTTT	CASSPSGAYSGNTIYF
-	TRBJ1-6	TRBV2	-	TGTGCCAGCAGCTTAGGAATACTGGGCTTGTCACCCCTCCACTTT	CASSLGILGLSPLHF
-	TRBJ2-2	TRBV5-1	-	TGCGCCAGCAGCCTTACCAGGGAAACGAACACCGGGGAGCTGTTTTTT	CASSLTRETNTGELFF
-	TRBJ1-4	TRBV5-1	TRBD1	TGCGCCAGCAGCTTGGAGGGACAGGGGAATGAAAAACTGTTTTTT	CASSLEGQGNEKLFF
-	TRBJ2-7	TRBV7-8	-	TGTGCCAGCAGCTTAGTCGTGGGTTTGGGGGCGGCTTCCTACGAGCAGTACTTC	CASSLVVGLGAASYEQYF
-	TRBJ2-3	TRBV9	-	TGTGCCAGCAGAGAACCAAAAGGGGTCCCAGATACGCAGTATTTT	CASREPKGVPDTQYF
-	TRBJ1-2	TRBV9	TRBD1	TGTGCCAGCAGCTCTCGGACAGGGGGGGACGGTGGCTACACCTTC	CASSSRTGGDGGYTF
-	TRBJ2-7	TRBV6-5	-	TGTGCCAGCAGTATCAGATACGAGCAGTACTTC	CASSIRYEQYF
-	TRBJ2-6	TRBV5-1	-	TGCGCCAGCACCGATCCAGGGGTAGGGGCCAACGTCCTGACTTTC	CASTDPGVGANVLTF
-	TRBJ2-1	TRBV11-3	TRBD2	TGTGCCAGCAGCTTAGCGGGAGGGCCTAACAATGAGCAGTTCTTC	CASSLAGGPNNEQFF
-	TRBJ2-1	TRBV9	-	TGTGCCAGCAGCGCAGGGGTATACAATGAGCAGTTCTTC	CASSAGVYNEQFF
-	TRBJ1-2	TRBV4-1	-	TGCGCCAGCAGCCAAGCCCTCGTCCAGGTCCGCCTAGGCTACACCTTC	CASSQALVQVRLGYTF
once	TRBJ2-7	TRBV11-1	-	TGTGCCAGCAGCTTAGAACAGGCCTTACCCTACGAGCAGTACTTC	CASSLEQALPYEQYF
-	TRBJ1-1	TRBV6-5	TRBD1	TGTGCCAGCAGCCTGACAGGGGGTGGAACTGAAGCTTTCTTT	CASSLTGGGTEAFF
few	TRBJ1-2	TRBV4-1	-	TGCGCCAGCAGCCAGGCCAGACGGGCAGGGAACTACTATGGCTACACCTTC	CASSQARRAGNYYGYTF
-	TRBJ1-4	TRBV11-1	-	TGTGCCAGCAGCTTAGACGGGTTTGGTGAAAAACTGTTTTTT	CASSLDGFGEKLFF
-	TRBJ1-4	TRBV28	-	TGTGCCAGCAAAGGGGCGTATGAAAAACTGTTTTTT	CASKGAYEKLFF
-	TRBJ1-1	TRBV11-2	-	TGTGCCAGCAGCTTACGGCGGACAATGACTGAAGCTTTCTTT	CASSLRRTMTEAFF
-	TRBJ2-7	TRBV11-2	TRBD2	TGTGCCAGCAGCTCCGGACTAGCGGGAGTTTCCTCCGAGCAGTACTTC	CASSSGLAGVSSEQYF
-	TRBJ1-5	TRBV4-1	TRBD1	TGCGCCAGCAGCCCATCACGGACAGGGGCTAGCAATCAGCCCCAGCATTTT	CASSPSRTGASNQPQHF
-	TRBJ2-4	TRBV28	TRBD1	TGTGCCAGCAGTCCCTTCCAGGGGGTACACATTCAGTACTTC	CASSPFQGVHIQYF
few	TRBJ2-1	TRBV11-2	-	TGTGCCAGCAGCTTAGACTGGACAGTGTATGGTGAGCAGTTCTTC	CASSLDWTVYGEQFF
-	TRBJ2-7	TRBV15	TRBD2	TGTGCCACCAAAGCAGCGGGAGGGCTCTACGAGCAGTACTTC	CATKAAGGLYEQYF
-	TRBJ2-1	TRBV6-5	TRBD2	TGTGCCAGCAGAAGCGGGAGCTCCTACAATGAGCAGTTCTTC	CASRSGSSYNEQFF